The T cell receptor beta chain described here comes from a study of cytomegalovirus exposure and HLA in healthy donors. In the study overall: Caucasian-associated ancestry cluster membership applied to approximately 81% of several hundred genotyped donors.

Germline values: CDR1 SGHRS, CDR2 YFSETQ. CDR3 length equals 15 residues. V was trimmed by 0 bases and J by 4 bases, leaving 10 bases between them. Regarding this clone: Its matching antigen is unknown.

Regarding the study as a whole: What was likely a sequencing artifact was a cluster of highly shared sequence variants. Most TCR sequences were seen very rarely across donors, but some public TCRs occurred in many. An apparent linkage of common viral pathogens to several of the most significant clusters emerged in a later analysis.

PCR primers comprised 60 Vbeta and 13 Jbeta primers. Here immunoSEQ multiplex PCR was the method, and the copy in TCRdb shows in-frame clones only, minus some. The table lists 130,000 or so clones, approximately 72% of them singletons. The sequence derives from an older woman in good health and CMV-seronegative. The rearrangement links TRBV5-1 to TRBJ1-4, with D maybe TRBD1 (5 bases). Sequencing input: PBMCs. CDR3 bases: TGCGCCAGCAGCTTGGCCGGCAGGGTTAATGAAAAACTGTTTTTT. As protein: CASSLAGRVNEKLFF.